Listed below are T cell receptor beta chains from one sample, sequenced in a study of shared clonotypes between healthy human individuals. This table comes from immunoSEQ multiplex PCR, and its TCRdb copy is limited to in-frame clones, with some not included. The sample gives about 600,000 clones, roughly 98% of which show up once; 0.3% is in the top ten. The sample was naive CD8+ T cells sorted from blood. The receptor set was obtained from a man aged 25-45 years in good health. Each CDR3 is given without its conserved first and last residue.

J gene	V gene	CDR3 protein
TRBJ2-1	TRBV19	ASSILPITYNEQF
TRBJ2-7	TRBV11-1	ASILAGKIPRVPYEQY
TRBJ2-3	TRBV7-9	GSVEGAWGTDTQY
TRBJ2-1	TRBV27	ASKWAGAYNEQF
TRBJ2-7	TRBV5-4	ASSLQGYEQY
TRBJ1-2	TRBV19	ASSTNDYYGYT
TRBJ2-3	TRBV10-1	ASSAERAFTDTQY
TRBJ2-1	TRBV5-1	ASINSGPAGGLYNEQF
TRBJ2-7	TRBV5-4	ASSLSSEQY
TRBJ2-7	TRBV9	ASSARDREPEQY
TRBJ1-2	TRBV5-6	ASSLDGRRGHYGYT
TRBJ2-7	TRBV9	ASSPSGTSYEQY
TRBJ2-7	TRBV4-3	ASSQSGTSGSRSEQY
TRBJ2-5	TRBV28	ASSYPRDRGQETQY
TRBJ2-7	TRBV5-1	ASSSPSGGEYEQY
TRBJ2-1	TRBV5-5	ASSSGTSALNEQF
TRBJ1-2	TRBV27	ASSSGVGYT
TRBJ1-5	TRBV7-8	ASSGQGYNQPQH
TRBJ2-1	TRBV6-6	ASSYAGAYNEQF
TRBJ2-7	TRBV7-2	ASSLEGFGHEQY
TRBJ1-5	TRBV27	ASRKTGGAYSNQPQH
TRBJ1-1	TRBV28	ASSFFRPGWAF
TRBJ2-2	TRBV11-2	ASSLGGDAYAGELF
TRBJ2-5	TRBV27	ASSPIGDRQETQY